One and the same sample provided the 27 T cell receptor beta chains below, sequenced in a study of shared clonotypes between healthy human individuals. TCRdb's copy holds only in-frame clones and misses some; the assay was immunoSEQ multiplex PCR. The sample consists of over a million clones, 97% to 99% of them appearing once. The sequencing sample was made of naive CD4+ T cells sorted from blood. Described subset: CD45RA+ positively selected. These receptors all stem from a man aged 25-45 years in good health.

The chain carries TRBV5-1 and TRBJ2-3; no reliable D call. The CDR3 runs 16 residues. Germline assignment: CDR1 SGHRS and CDR2 YFSETQ. Trimming pared 4 bases from V and 1 base from J, leaving 16 bases between. The CDR3 DNA reads as TGCGCCAGCAGCCCGGCCGACATCCCTGGCACAGATACGCAGTATTTT. Translated: CASSPADIPGTDTQYF.

CDR3 nucleotides: TGCGCCAGCAGTGATGGACAGCCTATCACAGATACGCAGTATTTT. Translated: CASSDGQPITDTQYF. The chain uses TRBV10-1 and TRBJ2-3; D may be TRBD1 (6 bases). Germline V gene lookup returns CDR1 WNHNN and CDR2 SYGVQD (reference sequence). The germline V and J ends were trimmed by 3 bases and 2 bases, with 12 bases remaining between them. This CDR3 comprises 15 residues.

This chain joins TRBV7-8 and TRBJ2-4; a weak D match, TRBD2 (5 bases). With 0 bases removed from V and 7 bases from J, the gap between germline ends came to 7 bases. CDR1 and CDR2 (germline): SGHVS, FQNEAQ. This CDR3 has 13 residues. CDR3 loop: CASSLAGVNIQYF. DNA of the CDR3: TGTGCCAGCAGCTTAGCGGGAGTGAACATTCAGTACTTC.

The chain combines TRBV27 with TRBJ1-1; 7 nucleotides match TRBD1. The V gene's germline CDR1 is MNHEY and CDR2 SMNVEV (reference sequence). Trimming removed 3 bases from V and 5 bases from J; junction bases left unmatched: 3. The CDR3 extends over 13 amino acids. CDR3 amino acids: CASSFGTVTEAFF. CDR3 DNA sequence: TGTGCCAGCAGTTTTGGGACAGTTACTGAAGCTTTCTTT.

CDR3 loop: CASSSGPEKFGELFF. Here the CDR3 DNA reads TGTGCCAGCAGTTCCGGGCCAGAGAAATTCGGGGAGCTGTTTTTT. The V gene is TRBV7-3, the J gene TRBJ2-2; D gene ambiguous. V lost 6 bases, J lost 7 bases, and 18 bases lay in between. This CDR3 contains 15 residues. CDR1 is SGHTA and CDR2 is FQGTGA in the germline V gene.

The chain is built from TRBV28 and TRBJ1-2; tentatively, D is TRBD1 (5 bases). This CDR3 has 11 residues. CDR1 is MDHEN and CDR2 is SYDVKM in the germline V gene. The CDR3 coding sequence is TGTGCTTGCGGCAGGGACTATGGCTACACCTTC. This sequence encodes CACGRDYGYTF.

This sequence joins TRBV18 and TRBJ2-1, with 10 bases identical to TRBD2. The CDR3 spans 15 residues. Unmatched junction bases numbered 7, after V lost 6 bases and J lost 5 bases. From germline, CDR1 is KGHSH and CDR2 LQKENI. CDR3 nucleotides: TGTGCCAGCTCCCCGGGACTAGCGAGCGACAATGAGCAGTTCTTC. This sequence encodes CASSPGLASDNEQFF.

The rearrangement links TRBV5-5 to TRBJ1-3; D might be TRBD1 (6 bases). The CDR3 covers 16 residues. With 1 base removed from V and 1 base from J, the gap between germline ends came to 12 bases. Germline-derived CDR1 and CDR2 are SGHKS and YYEKEE (reference sequence). The CDR3 DNA is TGTGCCAGCAGCTTGCTTGGGGGCAGATCTGGAAACACCATATATTTT. Protein sequence: CASSLLGGRSGNTIYF. Drawing the rest from reference TRBV5-5 and TRBJ1-3, the complete variable domain is DAGVTQSPTHLIKTRGQQVTLRCSPISGHKSVSWYQQVLGQGPQFIFQYYEKEERGRGNFPDRFSARQFPNYSSELNVNALLLGDSALYLCASSLLGGRSGNTIYFGEGSWLTVV.

This chain links TRBV4-1 with TRBJ1-1; D is undetermined. The CDR3 is 14 amino acids. From germline, CDR1 is MGHRA and CDR2 YSYEKL. The V gene lost 6 bases and the J gene lost 0 bases, with 11 bases spanning the gap. This chain's CDR3 is CASRSIYMNTEAFF. The DNA of the CDR3 is TGCGCCAGCAGATCCATATACATGAACACTGAAGCTTTCTTT.

CDR3 sequence: CAWRADWSYGYTF. DNA of the CDR3: TGTGCCTGGAGGGCTGACTGGAGTTATGGCTACACCTTC. This rearrangement joins TRBV30 to TRBJ1-2; D is ambiguous. The CDR3 length is 13 residues. Germline values: CDR1 GTSNPN, CDR2 SVGIG (reference sequence). V was trimmed by 3 bases and J by 5 bases, leaving 13 bases between them. The complete variable domain, with remaining parts taken from reference TRBV30 and TRBJ1-2, reads SQTIHQWPATLVQPVGSPLSLECTVEGTSNPNLYWYRQAAGRGLQLLFYSVGIGQISSEVPQNLSASRPQDRQFILSSKKLLLSDSGFYLCAWRADWSYGYTFGSGTRLTVV.

The chain employs TRBV19 and TRBJ2-2, with D tentatively TRBD1 or TRBD2 (5 bases each). The V gene lost 3 bases and the J gene lost 0 bases, with 11 bases spanning the gap. The CDR3 totals 16 residues. CDR1 and CDR2 (germline): LNHDA, SQIVND (reference sequence). The DNA of the CDR3 is TGTGCCAGTAGTATGGTCCAGGGAGCGAACACCGGGGAGCTGTTTTTT. This codes for CASSMVQGANTGELFF.

The J gene is TRBJ2-1, the V gene TRBV7-9; 12 nucleotides line up with TRBD2. The V gene's germline CDR1 is SEHNR and CDR2 FQNEAQ (reference sequence). This CDR3 spans 14 amino acids. The trim removed 3 bases at V and 7 bases at J, leaving 1 base unmatched. The CDR3 sequence: CASSLTSGSNEQFF. For the CDR3, the DNA is TGTGCCAGCAGCTTGACTAGCGGGAGTAATGAGCAGTTCTTC.

This clone was seen only once. The rearrangement uses TRBV4-3 and TRBJ2-3; D could derive from TRBD1 or TRBD2 (5 bases each). Per germline, CDR1 LGHNA and CDR2 YSLEER. V lost 0 bases to trimming and J lost 0 bases, with 13 bases between them. This CDR3 region has 17 residues. The DNA of the CDR3 is TGCGCCAGCAGCCAAGATTGGGGCGGGCCAAGCACAGATACGCAGTATTTT. Translated, it gives CASSQDWGGPSTDTQYF.

The CDR3 loop is CSVERTGGYNEQFF. Written as DNA, the CDR3 is TGCAGCGTTGAGAGGACAGGGGGATACAATGAGCAGTTCTTC. The chain joins TRBV29-1 to TRBJ2-1; 10 positions match TRBD1. The CDR3 contains 14 residues. V shed 3 bases and J 4 bases; nucleotides not matched to a gene: 3. From germline, CDR1 is SQVTM and CDR2 ANQGSEA.

V gene TRBV4-2 combines with J gene TRBJ2-5; D not certain. CDR1 and CDR2 (germline): LGHNA, YNFKEQ. The CDR3 is made up of 17 amino acids. Trimming took 0 bases from V and 5 from J, leaving 19 bases between them. CDR3 bases: TGTGCCAGCAGCCAAGATGTTGGGCACCATAAAGGGGAGACCCAGTACTTC. Its protein is CASSQDVGHHKGETQYF.

This sequence joins TRBV15 and TRBJ2-5; no clear D gene. The V end was cut by 4 bases, the J end by 4 bases, with 13 bases between. The CDR3 sequence is 14 residues long. Germline CDR1 is LNHNV and CDR2 is YYDKDF (reference sequence). The CDR3 region is CATSIAKTLETQYF. The DNA of the CDR3 is TGTGCCACCAGCATTGCCAAGACCCTAGAGACCCAGTACTTC.

The rearrangement uses TRBV2 and TRBJ2-4; 7 bases are a match to TRBD2. Germline CDR1 is SNHLY and CDR2 is FYNNEI. Unmatched junction bases numbered 9, after V lost 8 bases and J lost 2 bases. The CDR3 has 15 amino acids. Written as DNA, the CDR3 is TGTGCCAGCGGTCTGGCGGGAGATCCCAAAAACATTCAGTACTTC. Protein: CASGLAGDPKNIQYF. The whole variable domain, filled in from reference TRBV2 and TRBJ2-4, reads EPEVTQTPSHQVTQMGQEVILRCVPISNHLYFYWYRQILGQKVEFLVSFYNNEISEKSEIFDDQFSVERPDGSNFTLKIRSTKLEDSAMYFCASGLAGDPKNIQYFGAGTRLSVL.

V and J are TRBV5-4 and TRBJ2-3; TRBD2 aligns across 7 bases. The V and J ends lost 6 bases and 2 bases, in that order; junction bases with no gene match: 15. The CDR3 has 17 amino acids. The germline gives CDR1 SGHNT, CDR2 YYREEE (reference sequence). The CDR3 reads CASNTWGRLADTDTQYF. In DNA, the CDR3 is TGTGCCAGCAACACTTGGGGGAGACTAGCAGACACAGATACGCAGTATTTT.

The V and J genes are TRBV9 and TRBJ2-6; 10 bases map to TRBD1. V was clipped by 4 bases and J by 0 bases; unmatched bases: 10. This CDR3 comprises 19 residues. Germline V gene data show CDR1 as SGDLS and CDR2 as YYNGEE. CDR3 nucleotide sequence: TGTGCCAGCAGCATAAGACAGGGGGCGTCCCCCTCTGGGGCCAACGTCCTGACTTTC. Its translation is CASSIRQGASPSGANVLTF.

The V call is TRBV5-4, the J call TRBJ1-4; D is undetermined. The germline gives CDR1 SGHNT, CDR2 YYREEE (reference sequence). This CDR3 is built from 13 residues. V gave up 7 bases and J gave up 0 bases, with 7 bases separating them. The CDR3: CASGRATNEKLFF. CDR3 nucleotide sequence: TGTGCCAGCGGGAGGGCAACTAATGAAAAACTGTTTTTT. Using reference TRBV5-4 and TRBJ1-4 for the parts outside the CDR3, the full variable domain is ETGVTQSPTHLIKTRGQQVTLRCSSQSGHNTVSWYQQALGQGPQFIFQYYREEENGRGNFPPRFSGLQFPNYSSELNVNALELDDSALYLCASGRATNEKLFFGSGTQLSVL.

The chain combines TRBV7-6 with TRBJ1-4; D may be TRBD1 (5 bases). CDR3 size: 11 residues. V lost 8 bases and J lost 7, with 8 bases in between. From germline, CDR1 is SGHVS and CDR2 FNYEAQ. CDR3 sequence (DNA): TGTGCCAGCCGAAGGGGTGAAAAACTGTTTTTT. Protein: CASRRGEKLFF.

The chain employs TRBV19 and TRBJ1-5; D is undetermined. In germline, CDR1 is LNHDA, CDR2 SQIVND (reference sequence). Trimming pared 4 bases from V and 4 bases from J, leaving 11 bases between. The CDR3 is 14 amino acids. CDR3 sequence reads: CASSTSRANQPQHF. In nucleotides, the CDR3 is TGTGCCAGTAGTACCAGCCGGGCAAATCAGCCCCAGCATTTT. Combining the CDR3 with reference TRBV19 and TRBJ1-5 gives the whole variable domain DGGITQSPKYLFRKEGQNVTLSCEQNLNHDAMYWYRQDPGQGLRLIYYSQIVNDFQKGDIAEGYSVSREKKESFPLTVTSAQKNPTAFYLCASSTSRANQPQHFGDGTRLSIL.

Comment on this clone: The sample holds other DNA sequences that translate to the same CDR3. The chain uses TRBV9 and TRBJ2-1; tentative D call: TRBD1 (5 bases). Trimming cost V 0 bases and J 2 bases, with 9 bases left between them. Germline V CDR1 and CDR2: SGDLS, YYNGEE. This CDR3 region has 15 residues. The CDR3 DNA reads as TGTGCCAGCAGCGTAGCAGCAGGGACCTACAATGAGCAGTTCTTC. Encoded protein: CASSVAAGTYNEQFF.

The chain uses TRBV11-2 and TRBJ2-7, with no clear D. V was pared by 1 base and J by 5 bases, with 9 bases between. There are 13 residues in the CDR3. Germline V gene sequence: CDR1 SGHAT, CDR2 FQNNGV. The CDR3 here is CASSLARLNEQYF. DNA of the CDR3: TGTGCCAGCAGCTTAGCCAGATTAAACGAGCAGTACTTC.

The rearrangement joins TRBV5-4 to TRBJ2-7; TRBD2 agrees at 12 bases. The junction had 4 bases not matched to a gene; V was cut back by 5 bases and J by 4 bases. There are 14 residues in the CDR3. CDR1 and CDR2 from the germline V gene are SGHNT and YYREEE (reference sequence). CDR3 DNA: TGTGCCAGCAGTCTAGCGGGAGGGCTATACGAGCAGTACTTC. Protein product: CASSLAGGLYEQYF.

The rearrangement links TRBV2 to TRBJ2-2, with 10 bases fitting TRBD2. This CDR3 comprises 15 residues. Germline CDR1 SNHLY, CDR2 FYNNEI. The V segment lost 6 bases and the J segment 5 bases; nucleotides outside the gene matches: 6. Here the CDR3 DNA reads TGTGCCAGCAGGAGACTAGCGGGTGGAACCGGGGAGCTGTTTTTT. Amino acids: CASRRLAGGTGELFF. Drawing the rest from reference TRBV2 and TRBJ2-2, the complete variable domain is EPEVTQTPSHQVTQMGQEVILRCVPISNHLYFYWYRQILGQKVEFLVSFYNNEISEKSEIFDDQFSVERPDGSNFTLKIRSTKLEDSAMYFCASRRLAGGTGELFFGEGSRLTVL.

This sequence joins TRBV5-1 and TRBJ2-2, with 11 bases that match TRBD2. The ends lost 4 bases at V and 2 bases at J; junction bases unmatched: 4. Per germline, CDR1 SGHRS and CDR2 YFSETQ. This CDR3 has 16 residues. CDR3 loop: CASSPGTSGNTGELFF. The CDR3 nucleotides are TGCGCCAGCAGCCCAGGGACTAGCGGTAACACCGGGGAGCTGTTTTTT.